What follows are 28 T cell receptor beta chains derived from one specimen sequenced in a study of blood T cell repertoires in COVID-19. The repertoire was sequenced with immunoSEQ multiplex PCR; TCRdb's copy has only in-frame clones and lacks some. The repertoire consists of 300,000 to 400,000 clones, with 86% occurring once and the leading ten covering 7.1%. Sequencing input: peripheral blood. The source is a woman in her fifties or sixties with COVID-19, enrolled during active disease.

V is TRBV18 and J is TRBJ2-3; TRBD1 agrees at 10 bases. This CDR3 region has 16 residues. The ends lost 0 bases at V and 5 bases at J; junction bases unmatched: 5. The germline V gene encodes CDR1 KGHSH and CDR2 LQKENI. The chain's CDR3 is CASSPPGGQGRDTQYF. CDR3 DNA: TGTGCCAGCTCACCACCGGGGGGACAGGGGAGAGATACGCAGTATTTT. Together with reference TRBV18 and TRBJ2-3, the CDR3 gives the full variable domain: NAGVMQNPRHLVRRRGQEARLRCSPMKGHSHVYWYRQLPEEGLKFMVYLQKENIIDESGMPKERFSAEFPKEGPSILRIQQVVRGDSAAYFCASSPPGGQGRDTQYFGPGTRLTVL.

The V call is TRBV7-9, the J call TRBJ1-2; 10 positions match TRBD1. The CDR3 spans 15 residues. Trimming at V came to 3 bases and at J to 6 bases, leaving 7 bases not matched to a gene. Germline V gene data show CDR1 as SEHNR and CDR2 as FQNEAQ (reference sequence). For the CDR3, the DNA is TGTGCCAGCAGCTTGACAGGGGGCTTAGAAGATGGCTACACCTTC. It is translated as CASSLTGGLEDGYTF.

The rearrangement links TRBV7-2 to TRBJ2-7; 8 bases are shared with TRBD2. Trimming removed 4 bases from V and 3 bases from J; junction bases left unmatched: 5. Germline V gene lookup returns CDR1 SGHTA and CDR2 FQGNSA. The CDR3 has 14 residues. The CDR3 reads CASSWRGAYYEQYF. The DNA for the CDR3 is TGTGCCAGCAGCTGGCGGGGGGCCTACTACGAGCAGTACTTC.

About this clone: One end of the junction does not line up with germline, which may come from a read error. This chain uses TRBV7-2 with TRBJ2-2, with D tentatively TRBD1 (6 bases). CDR3 length: 15 residues. The germline V gene encodes CDR1 SGHTA and CDR2 FQGNSA. In DNA, the CDR3 is TGTGCCAGCAGTTTAGCCCGCAGGGGAATAGGGGAGCTGTTTTTT. Its protein is CASSLARRGIGELFF.

This clone appeared a single time. The CDR3 nucleotides are TGTGCCAGCGAGGGGGAGGGTTACGAGCAGTACTTC. Its protein is CASEGEGYEQYF. The chain links TRBV6-5 to TRBJ2-7; D is possibly TRBD2 (7 bases). CDR1 and CDR2 (germline): MNHEY, SVGAGI. CDR3 length: 12 amino acids. V was trimmed by 8 bases and J by 4 bases, leaving 12 bases between them.

V is TRBV7-8 and J is TRBJ2-1, with TRBD1 matching 7 bases. Germline loops: CDR1 SGHVS, CDR2 FQNEAQ. V was pared by 5 bases and J by 4 bases, with 23 bases of the junction left unmatched. The CDR3 extends over 20 amino acids. CDR3 residues: CASSDPPPRQGWNLYNEQFF. In nucleotides, the CDR3 is TGTGCCAGCAGCGACCCCCCTCCCAGACAGGGATGGAACTTATACAATGAGCAGTTCTTC.

A word on this clone: The junction differs from germline at one of its ends, possibly a read error. V usage is TRBV2 and J usage is TRBJ1-1, with D possibly matching TRBD1 (6 bases). Per germline, CDR1 SNHLY and CDR2 FYNNEI. This CDR3 has 12 amino acids. The CDR3: CAGRGMNTEAFF. CDR3 nucleotides: TGTGCCGGCAGGGGCATGAACACTGAAGCTTTCTTT.

The rearrangement uses TRBV3-1 (or the pseudogene TRBV3-2) and TRBJ1-2; possibly TRBD1 for D (6 bases). Trimming left V 0 bases short and J 3 bases short, with 14 bases between. Germline CDR1 reads LGHDT; CDR2 reads YNNKEL (reference sequence). The CDR3 extends over 16 amino acids. The CDR3 is CASSQDSGGADYGYTF. The DNA for the CDR3 is TGTGCCAGCAGCCAAGATTCGGGGGGCGCCGACTATGGCTACACCTTC.

The sample holds one count of this clone. V is TRBV3-1 (or the pseudogene TRBV3-2) and J is TRBJ1-3; maybe TRBD1 (5 bases). With 4 bases removed from V and 6 bases from J, the gap between germline ends came to 7 bases. The germline CDR1 and CDR2 sequences are LGHDT and YNNKEL (reference sequence). The CDR3 has 12 residues. The CDR3 here is CASSPGENTIYF. The CDR3, as DNA: TGTGCCAGCAGCCCGGGGGAAAACACCATATATTTT.

The chain has TRBV5-5 and TRBJ1-1, with a possible D match to TRBD1 (5 bases). CDR3 size: 14 residues. Looked up from germline, CDR1 is SGHKS and CDR2 is YYEKEE (reference sequence). Trimming removed 0 bases at V and 6 bases at J, with 12 bases between. The chain's CDR3 is CASSLAHRTAEAFF. Here the CDR3 DNA reads TGTGCCAGCAGCTTGGCGCACAGGACCGCTGAAGCTTTCTTT.

This clone was seen just once. The chain combines TRBV29-1 with TRBJ2-1; maybe TRBD1 (6 bases). Germline loops: CDR1 SQVTM, CDR2 ANQGSEA. The germline V and J ends were trimmed by 4 bases and 3 bases, with 10 bases remaining between them. This CDR3 spans 13 amino acids. CDR3 bases: TGCAGCGTTGGGGGGCTGGTCTACAATGAGCAGTTCTTC. Its translation is CSVGGLVYNEQFF.

This chain joins TRBV19 and TRBJ1-5, with 9 bases that match TRBD1. The CDR3 spans 15 residues. V shed 6 bases and J 5 bases; nucleotides not matched to a gene: 8. In germline, CDR1 is LNHDA, CDR2 SQIVND (reference sequence). The CDR3 nucleotides read TGTGCCAGTAGAAGACGGGACAGGGCTCATCAGCCCCAGCATTTT. Translation gives CASRRRDRAHQPQHF. Complete variable domain (other parts from reference TRBV19 and TRBJ1-5): DGGITQSPKYLFRKEGQNVTLSCEQNLNHDAMYWYRQDPGQGLRLIYYSQIVNDFQKGDIAEGYSVSREKKESFPLTVTSAQKNPTAFYLCASRRRDRAHQPQHFGDGTRLSIL.

The chain employs TRBV28 and TRBJ1-3, with 7 nucleotides matching TRBD1. The CDR3 covers 15 residues. Germline V gene lookup returns CDR1 MDHEN and CDR2 SYDVKM. J was trimmed by 4 bases and V by 5 bases; bases with no gene match: 8. In nucleotides, the CDR3 is TGTGCCAGCAGTGGAGCCGGGACAGCAGGAAACACCATATATTTT. Encoded protein: CASSGAGTAGNTIYF.

The chain couples TRBV27 to TRBJ2-3, with TRBD2 matching 9 bases. V was pared by 8 bases and J by 4 bases, with 10 bases of the junction left unmatched. Germline CDR1 is MNHEY and CDR2 is SMNVEV (reference sequence). CDR3 length: 15 residues. DNA for the CDR3: TGTGCCAGCCGTCCAGGGACTAGCCTCCCAGATACGCAGTATTTT. It specifies CASRPGTSLPDTQYF.

V and J are TRBV7-9 and TRBJ2-1; D is possibly TRBD2 (6 bases). The CDR3 length is 14 residues. CDR1 is SEHNR and CDR2 is FQNEAQ in the germline V gene (reference sequence). V shed 5 bases and J shed 6 bases, with 14 bases lying between them. The CDR3 here is CASSNPRGSNEQFF. The CDR3 nucleotides read TGTGCCAGCAGCAATCCCCGGGGGAGCAATGAGCAGTTCTTC.

The chain has TRBV2 and TRBJ2-5; TRBD2 matches 13 bases. The germline V gene has CDR1 SNHLY and CDR2 FYNNEI. The junction had 6 bases not matched to a gene; V was cut back by 4 bases and J by 1 base. CDR3 length equals 17 residues. CDR3 protein: CASSGRTSGGPQETQYF. In DNA form, the CDR3 reads TGTGCCAGCAGTGGCCGGACTAGCGGGGGCCCCCAAGAGACCCAGTACTTC.

The chain combines TRBV6-5 with TRBJ1-1, with D possibly matching TRBD1 (5 bases). This CDR3 comprises 14 residues. CDR1 MNHEY and CDR2 SVGAGI come from the germline V gene. The V gene lost 6 bases and the J gene lost 0 bases, with 11 bases spanning the gap. CDR3 bases: TGTGCCAGCAGCTTCGGACACATGAACACTGAAGCTTTCTTT. It translates to CASSFGHMNTEAFF.

The chain carries TRBV28 and TRBJ1-2; 7 bases agree with TRBD1. CDR3 length: 14 amino acids. Unmatched junction bases numbered 4, after V lost 2 bases and J lost 4 bases. Germline-derived CDR1 and CDR2 are MDHEN and SYDVKM. The CDR3, as DNA: TGTGCCAGCAGTTTAGGAGGGGGCGGCTATGGCTACACCTTC. Its protein is CASSLGGGGYGYTF.

This sequence joins TRBV19 and TRBJ1-1; TRBD1 matches 7 bases. V gave up 1 base and J gave up 0 bases; unmatched junction bases: 5. CDR3 length: 16 amino acids. In germline, CDR1 is LNHDA, CDR2 SQIVND (reference sequence). The CDR3 nucleotides read TGTGCCAGTAGTATAGGGGCAGGGGGTGTGAACACTGAAGCTTTCTTT. It codes for CASSIGAGGVNTEAFF.

The chain couples TRBV18 to TRBJ2-1; 11 bases are shared with TRBD2. The J segment lost 0 bases and the V segment lost 6 bases, leaving 16 bases of the junction unmatched. CDR3 size: 20 residues. Per the germline V gene, CDR1 is KGHSH and CDR2 is LQKENI. In DNA, the CDR3 is TGTGCCAGCTCCGCGACTCTGGTAGCGGGGGGGTTAAGCTCCTACAATGAGCAGTTCTTC. It encodes CASSATLVAGGLSSYNEQFF.

This chain connects TRBV3-1 (or the pseudogene TRBV3-2) to TRBJ2-1; D is possibly TRBD2 (5 bases). The ends were cut back, 4 bases at V and 5 bases at J, with 12 bases in the middle. CDR1 LGHDT and CDR2 YNNKEL come from the germline V gene (reference sequence). This CDR3 is 14 amino acids long. In DNA form, the CDR3 reads TGTGCCAGCAGCCGTCTAGCAGCCCACAATGAGCAGTTCTTC. Protein sequence: CASSRLAAHNEQFF.

The chain carries TRBV11-2 and TRBJ2-3, with 13 positions matching TRBD2. The CDR3 contains 19 residues. CDR1 is SGHAT, CDR2 FQNNGV, per germline. V trimming: 4 bases; J trimming: 0 bases; junction bases outside the gene matches: 10. The CDR3 coding sequence is TGTGCCAGCAGCTCACCAAGGACTAGCGGGGGCCGAAGCACAGATACGCAGTATTTT. It specifies CASSSPRTSGGRSTDTQYF.

The chain links TRBV18 to TRBJ2-7; TRBD1 matches at 8 bases. Per germline, CDR1 KGHSH and CDR2 LQKENI. The CDR3 is 14 amino acids. The J segment lost 3 bases and the V segment lost 2 bases, leaving 3 bases of the junction unmatched. The CDR3 region has the DNA TGTGCCAGCTCACCAGCAACAGGGGGCTACGAGCAGTACTTC. Residues: CASSPATGGYEQYF.

The chain recombines TRBV19 with TRBJ1-1; a weak D match, TRBD1 (5 bases). The germline CDR1 and CDR2 sequences are LNHDA and SQIVND (reference sequence). V lost 7 bases to trimming and J lost 3 bases, with 15 bases between them. The CDR3 is made up of 14 amino acids. The CDR3 region has the DNA TGTGCCAGTATAGATGGGGGGGTCGACACTGAAGCTTTCTTT. Translated: CASIDGGVDTEAFF.

The chain couples TRBV7-9 to TRBJ2-1; D remains ambiguous. Germline-derived CDR1 and CDR2 are SEHNR and FQNEAQ (reference sequence). This CDR3 has 13 amino acids. The ends were cut back, 6 bases at V and 4 bases at J, with 10 bases in the middle. DNA for the CDR3: TGTGCCAGCAGTTCGGCAGGATACAATGAGCAGTTCTTC. This gives the protein CASSSAGYNEQFF.

This clone was detected only once. This chain links TRBV7-8 with TRBJ2-1, with 8 bases fitting TRBD2. Trimming removed 3 bases from V and 9 bases from J; junction bases left unmatched: 4. The germline gives CDR1 SGHVS, CDR2 FQNEAQ. The CDR3 totals 13 residues. The CDR3 sequence is CASSFGLAGEQFF. DNA for the CDR3: TGTGCCAGCAGCTTCGGACTAGCCGGTGAGCAGTTCTTC.

The chain joins TRBV6-4 to TRBJ1-2, with D possibly matching TRBD1 (5 bases). V was trimmed by 2 bases and J by 6 bases, leaving 10 bases between them. Germline V gene sequence: CDR1 MRHNA, CDR2 SNTAGT. CDR3 length equals 13 residues. The CDR3 DNA reads as TGTGCCAGCAGTGACCCGAAGACAGATGGCTACACCTTC. It translates to CASSDPKTDGYTF.

This clone was seen once. The chain uses TRBV18 and TRBJ2-3, with 14 bases lining up with TRBD2. The length of the CDR3 is 18 residues. The V and J ends lost 6 bases and 1 base, in that order; junction bases with no gene match: 9. Looked up from germline, CDR1 is KGHSH and CDR2 is LQKENI. Here the CDR3 DNA reads TGTGCCAGCTCCCCGATCTTGGGACTAGCGGGGGGCACAGATACGCAGTATTTT. It is translated as CASSPILGLAGGTDTQYF.